This TCR beta chain comes out of a study of vaccination effects on CD4 cells after COVID-19. The CDR3 is made up of 13 amino acids. CDR1 is SGHVS, CDR2 FQNEAQ, per germline. The V and J ends lost 1 base and 4 bases respectively, with 6 bases between them. TCRdb's copy holds only in-frame clones and misses some; the assay was immunoSEQ multiplex PCR. Among tens of thousands of clones listed, over 75% were seen once. Within the ViraFEST assay, antigen-specific CD4+ T cells underwent expansion with viral peptide pools prior to sequencing. CD4+ T cell isolation took place after about 11 days of culture. Two-dose BNT162b2 or mRNA-1273 vaccination was given to participants. With regard to this clone: Its antigen is as yet unknown.

The TCR was taken from a human donor who received a COVID-19 vaccine. Some clones in this sample may be carry-over from other donors' samples. The sequences come from CD4+ T cells from PBMCs cultured with SARS-CoV-2 spike peptides, collected after COVID-19 vaccination. This chain links TRBV7-8 with TRBJ2-3; D remains ambiguous. CDR3 region: CASSLVPADTQYF. Written as DNA, the CDR3 is TGTGCCAGCAGCTTAGTTCCGGCAGATACGCAGTATTTT.